A selection of T cell receptor beta chains follows, all from one sample in a study of blood T cell repertoires in COVID-19. Profiled with immunoSEQ multiplex PCR; TCRdb holds only in-frame clones, not every one. The sample consists of a few hundred thousand clones, about 90% of them appearing once. The sequencing input was PBMCs or T cells enriched from blood (not recorded which). These receptors all stem from a young woman with acute COVID-19. The CDR3 runs from the conserved cysteine through the conserved F or W. The order of the fields is V gene, CDR3 protein.

V: TRBV28; CDR3: CASEPRDSYTTNEKLFF
V: TRBV28; CDR3: CASSRQEYEQYF
V: TRBV18; CDR3: CASSPSASGRGNEQFF
V: TRBV28; CDR3: CASSLGTTHEQYF
V: TRBV18; CDR3: CASSPPPGSNTGELFF
V: TRBV28; CDR3: CASSLAVSDQPQHF
V: TRBV5-6; CDR3: CASSWRAPGADTQYF
V: TRBV27; CDR3: CASSLTGILNEQYF
V: TRBV4-1; CDR3: CASSQPLRDRGDGGYTF
V: TRBV5-4; CDR3: CASSLGGTGGNQPQHF
V: TRBV14; CDR3: CASSPWTGGKDGYTF
V: TRBV4-1; CDR3: CASSQDLGQAYEQYF
V: TRBV7-9; CDR3: CASSSDIGEKLFF
V: TRBV27; CDR3: CASSLSTGGNSPLHF
V: TRBV30; CDR3: CAWSRDSSYEQYF
V: TRBV11-2; CDR3: CASSLVSSGNTIYF
V: TRBV7-3; CDR3: CASSLKRNTEAFF
V: TRBV7-2; CDR3: CASSLRGQSNTGELFF
V: TRBV27; CDR3: CASYPPGGEAFF
V: TRBV20-1; CDR3: CSAPPQNTQYF
V: TRBV7-2; CDR3: CASSSPSFRGRIYGYTF
V: TRBV5-8; CDR3: CASSLFLRAGDEQFF
V: TRBV28; CDR3: CASSLIDGTSGGDFYEQYF
V: TRBV28; CDR3: CASTGGRNTEAFF
V: TRBV19; CDR3: CASSFLQGFTDTGELFF
V: TRBV5-8; CDR3: CASSWRTSGRGEETQYF
V: TRBV28; CDR3: CASSSRLADTGELFF
V: TRBV10-3; CDR3: CAISGREGNEQFF
V: TRBV7-2; CDR3: CASSLAETGTGNTIYF
V: TRBV5-6; CDR3: CASSYPGTGELGYTF
V: TRBV3-1/TRBV3-2; CDR3: CASSQDIPGSTDTQYF
V: TRBV5-1; CDR3: CATKGQGMNTEAFF
V: TRBV28; CDR3: CASSLGQFSNQPQHF
V: TRBV5-1; CDR3: CASSLGSQGSKNIQYF
V: TRBV18; CDR3: CASSLGQGYVYEQYF
V: TRBV19; CDR3: CASTGNYGYTF
V: TRBV11-3; CDR3: CASSIAGVGYNEQFF
V: TRBV7-2; CDR3: CASSLSRGRRETQYF
V: TRBV6-5; CDR3: CASSRTRDRSYEQYF
V: TRBV5-1; CDR3: CASSSGQRVSSGNTIYF
V: TRBV29-1; CDR3: CSVVGTGQGQLGGYTF
V: TRBV9; CDR3: CASSVGGLARETQYF
V: TRBV28; CDR3: CATEGGDSDTQYF
V: TRBV7-3; CDR3: CASSQRGGRWNEQFF
V: TRBV18; CDR3: CASSDRDSEKLFF
V: TRBV19; CDR3: CASSRTSGINNEQFF